These 31 T cell receptor beta chains share one sample of origin, sequenced in a study of T cells in Graves' hyperthyroidism and ophthalmopathy. Authors of the study amplified TCR beta CDR3 regions from RNA transcripts. Researchers ran a first-round RT-PCR on the TCR CDR3 using the HTBI primer set. In TCRdb, the multiplex PCR reads were re-called with MiXCR into one record per CDR3 protein. Of 35,000 to 45,000 distinct CDR3 sequences listed, around 50% were seen once; the top ten hold roughly 15%. The sequencing input was blood. These receptors were taken from a middle-aged man with Graves' ophthalmopathy.

The chain combines TRBV20-1 with TRBJ2-7, with D unclear. The germline V and J ends were trimmed by 4 bases and 2 bases, with 9 bases remaining between them. Germline values: CDR1 DFQATT, CDR2 SNEGSKA (reference sequence). CDR3 length: 12 amino acids. CDR3 amino acids: CSATARTYEQYF. CDR3 sequence (DNA): TGCAGTGCTACGGCGCGGACCTACGAGCAGTACTTC.

This rearrangement joins TRBV2 to TRBJ1-2; TRBD1 is a possible D gene (5 bases). Trimming took 11 bases from V and 8 from J, leaving 15 bases between them. Germline V lookup: CDR1 SNHLY, CDR2 FYNNEI. This CDR3 contains 11 residues. Here the CDR3 reads CALNVGEGYTF. The CDR3 DNA reads as TGTGCCCTCAATGTGGGGGAAGGCTACACCTTC. The whole variable domain, remainder taken from reference TRBV2 and TRBJ1-2, is EPEVTQTPSHQVTQMGQEVILRCVPISNHLYFYWYRQILGQKVEFLVSFYNNEISEKSEIFDDQFSVERPDGSNFTLKIRSTKLEDSAMYFCALNVGEGYTFGSGTRLTVV.

This clonotype was detected ten times or more. The gene calls are TRBV6-5 and TRBJ1-2; D gene uncertain. The CDR3 runs to 14 residues. Germline V lookup: CDR1 MNHEY, CDR2 SVGAGI. V lost 6 bases and J lost 3, with 14 bases in between. The CDR3 nucleotides read TGTGCCAGCAGCCAGGCGAGGCTGGACTATGGCTACACCTTC. Translation: CASSQARLDYGYTF.

This clonotype appeared many times. The V gene is TRBV5-1, the J gene TRBJ1-1, with a weak D call TRBD1 (6 bases). Germline V gene data show CDR1 as SGHRS and CDR2 as YFSETQ. Trimming removed 4 bases from V and 5 bases from J, with 24 bases in between. This CDR3 is built from 17 residues. The CDR3 DNA is TGCGCCAGCAGCCCGGATATGCGATCTATACAGGGAACTGAAGCTTTCTTT. It encodes CASSPDMRSIQGTEAFF.

This clonotype was seen ten or more times. The V gene is TRBV6-2 or TRBV6-3, the J gene TRBJ1-5; tentatively, D is TRBD1 (5 bases). Trimming took off 2 bases at V and 3 bases at J, with 14 bases between the two ends. The CDR3 has 16 amino acids. Per the germline V gene, CDR1 is MNHEY and CDR2 is SVGEGT. The DNA of the CDR3 is TGTGCCAGCAGTTACGGGACTGTAGGATTCAATCAGCCCCAGCATTTT. Translation: CASSYGTVGFNQPQHF.

This CDR3 reads CSATLLAGQGSQPQHF. Here the CDR3 DNA reads TGCAGTGCTACCTTACTAGCGGGACAGGGGAGTCAGCCCCAGCATTTT. V is TRBV20-1 and J is TRBJ1-5, with 10 bases that match TRBD1. Germline-derived CDR1 and CDR2 are DFQATT and SNEGSKA (reference sequence). The CDR3 is 16 residues long. The trim removed 4 bases at V and 6 bases at J, leaving 12 bases unmatched.

The V and J genes are TRBV6-5 and TRBJ1-3; 7 bases align to TRBD1. V dropped 0 bases and J dropped 8; count of bases not matched to a gene: 13. Germline V CDR1 and CDR2: MNHEY, SVGAGI. This CDR3 contains 17 residues. The CDR3 loop reads CASSYSSTGMAGYTIYF. Here the CDR3 DNA reads TGTGCCAGCAGTTACTCGTCGACAGGGATGGCTGGCTACACCATATATTTT.

This clonotype was seen repeatedly, ten times or more. The CDR3 DNA sequence: TGTGCCAGCAGTGAGGGACAGATAGGGCAGCCCCAGCATTTT. Its protein is CASSEGQIGQPQHF. The chain links TRBV6-2 or TRBV6-3 to TRBJ1-5; TRBD1 matches 7 bases. This CDR3 comprises 14 residues. CDR1 and CDR2 from the germline V gene are MNHEY and SVGEGT. J was trimmed by 7 bases and V by 5 bases; bases with no gene match: 8.

Many counts were recorded for this clonotype. This chain uses TRBV9 with TRBJ2-1, with 11 bases fitting TRBD2. This CDR3 comprises 13 residues. V was clipped by 4 bases and J by 8 bases; unmatched bases: 2. Germline V CDR1 and CDR2: SGDLS, YYNGEE. In nucleotides, the CDR3 is TGTGCCAGCAGCACTAGCGGGGGCGATGAGCAGTTCTTC. Translated, it gives CASSTSGGDEQFF.

Note on this clonotype: Germline and junction disagree at one end, which may indicate a read error. The V gene is TRBV9, the J gene TRBJ2-7; maybe TRBD1 (5 bases). CDR3 length equals 16 residues. Germline V lookup: CDR1 SGDLS, CDR2 YYNGEE. The CDR3 DNA follows: TGTGCCAGCAGTGTAGCCGTTCCTTCCACAGGTCGCGAGCAGTACTTC. It is translated as CASSVAVPSTGREQYF.

The CDR3 DNA sequence: TGTGCCAGCAGCTTAGGCCAGGGGGGTACCAGGGAACTGTTTTTT. As protein: CASSLGQGGTRELFF. The chain couples TRBV7-9 to TRBJ1-4; 7 bases align to TRBD1. Trimming cost V 1 base and J 12 bases; bases outside gene matches: 11. The CDR3 totals 15 residues. CDR1 SEHNR and CDR2 FQNEAQ come from the germline V gene (reference sequence). Filled out from reference TRBV7-9 and TRBJ1-4, the complete variable domain reads DTGVSQNPRHKITKRGQNVTFRCDPISEHNRLYWYRQTLGQGPEFLTYFQNEAQLEKSRLLSDRFSAERPKGSFSTLEIQRTEQGDSAMYLCASSLGQGGTRELFFGSGTQLSVL.

This clonotype has a count of ten or more. V usage is TRBV5-6 and J usage is TRBJ2-3, with a tentative D call TRBD2 (5 bases). Germline values: CDR1 SGHDT, CDR2 YYEEEE. Trimming left V 0 bases short and J 5 bases short, with 13 bases between. There are 15 residues in the CDR3. Written as DNA, the CDR3 is TGTGCCAGCAGCTTGGGCCCGGGTGGAGGAGATACGCAGTATTTT. Translation gives CASSLGPGGGDTQYF. Together with reference TRBV5-6 and TRBJ2-3, the CDR3 gives the full variable domain: DAGVTQSPTHLIKTRGQQVTLRCSPKSGHDTVSWYQQALGQGPQFIFQYYEEEERQRGNFPDRFSGHQFPNYSSELNVNALLLGDSALYLCASSLGPGGGDTQYFGPGTRLTVL.

In this sample, this clonotype turned up a few times. As the CDR3 is not closed by the conserved phenylalanine or tryptophan, this likely results from a read error. The rearrangement links TRBV20-1 to TRBJ1-5; D is undetermined. The CDR3 covers 14 residues. V gave up 3 bases and J gave up 3 bases, with 12 bases separating them. Germline V CDR1 and CDR2: DFQATT, SNEGSKA (reference sequence). CDR3 DNA sequence: TGCAGTGCTAGGGCTCTCCACCCCAATCAGCCCCAGCATCTT. Translated: CSARALHPNQPQHL.

This chain links TRBV19 with TRBJ2-1, with D possibly being TRBD2 (6 bases). Between the trimmed V and J ends, which lost 4 bases and 9 bases, there was a span of 16 bases. The CDR3 totals 14 residues. Germline loops: CDR1 LNHDA, CDR2 SQIVND (reference sequence). DNA of the CDR3: TGTGCCAGTAGTACTCTGTGGGGGGACGTTGAGCAGTTCTTC. Translating gives CASSTLWGDVEQFF.

The V gene is TRBV9, the J gene TRBJ1-2; 7 bases map to TRBD1. V gave up 2 bases and J gave up 4 bases; unmatched junction bases: 5. The CDR3 covers 14 residues. The V gene's germline CDR1 is SGDLS and CDR2 YYNGEE. For the CDR3, the DNA is TGTGCCAGCAGCGTCCTGACAGGGTTCTATGGCTACACCTTC. Translation: CASSVLTGFYGYTF.

Comment on this clonotype: One end of the junction fails to match germline, which may point to a read error. The V and J genes are TRBV5-6 and TRBJ2-5, with D maybe TRBD2 (5 bases). CDR1 and CDR2 from the germline V gene are SGHDT and YYEEEE. This CDR3 comprises 11 residues. CDR3 coding DNA: TGTGCCAGCGGCTTGGAGGAGACCCAGTACTTT. It encodes CASGLEETQYF.

The chain couples TRBV2 to TRBJ1-4; D remains ambiguous. Germline V lookup: CDR1 SNHLY, CDR2 FYNNEI. CDR3 length: 16 amino acids. The V gene lost 7 bases and the J gene lost 0 bases, with 15 bases spanning the gap. The CDR3 coding sequence is TGTGCCAGCACCTCCGTATGGGGTGCAACTAATGAAAAACTGTTTTTT. Amino acids: CASTSVWGATNEKLFF. The full variable domain, its missing parts supplied by reference TRBV2 and TRBJ1-4, is EPEVTQTPSHQVTQMGQEVILRCVPISNHLYFYWYRQILGQKVEFLVSFYNNEISEKSEIFDDQFSVERPDGSNFTLKIRSTKLEDSAMYFCASTSVWGATNEKLFFGSGTQLSVL.

In its sample, this clonotype was seen many times. V usage is TRBV14 and J usage is TRBJ1-1; D remains ambiguous. CDR1 is SGHDN, CDR2 FVKESK, per germline. This CDR3 comprises 14 residues. Trimming took 3 bases from V and 1 from J, leaving 9 bases between them. As DNA, the CDR3 is TGTGCCAGCAGCCATTATCGGACGAACACTGAAGCTTTCTTT. It encodes CASSHYRTNTEAFF.

Regarding this clonotype: The missing conserved phenylalanine or tryptophan at the end of this CDR3 makes a read error likely. The limits of the CDR3 on the DNA are not certain, so only TCRdb's listed CDR3 is given. The V and J genes are TRBV2 and TRBJ2-5; the D call of TRBD1 is as the table states it, not checked on the DNA. Germline V gives CDR1 SNHLY, CDR2 FYNNEI. The CDR3 length is 14 residues, termini included. The CDR3 reads CAGSGTGGGETQYL.

This clonotype has a count of ten or more. The chain combines TRBV6-1 with TRBJ2-7; TRBD1 might be the D (5 bases). CDR3 length: 18 residues. V was shortened by 2 bases and J by 2 bases, with 22 bases between the two germline ends. Germline V lookup: CDR1 MNHNS, CDR2 SASEGT. The DNA for the CDR3 is TGTGCCAGCAGTGAACAGGGCCTCTATACTCCGCAAACCTACGAGCAGTACTTC. It yields the protein CASSEQGLYTPQTYEQYF.

The chain uses TRBV6-5 and TRBJ1-2, with D possibly being TRBD1 (6 bases). V was cut by 0 bases and J by 12 bases, with 17 bases left in between. Looked up from germline, CDR1 is MNHEY and CDR2 is SVGAGI. The CDR3 has 14 residues. CDR3 residues: CASSYSSSGAGNTF. The CDR3 bases are TGTGCCAGCAGTTACTCCTCATCAGGGGCTGGAAACACCTTC.

This clonotype was recorded at least ten times. V and J are TRBV20-1 and TRBJ2-1; 9 positions match TRBD2. The germline V gene has CDR1 DFQATT and CDR2 SNEGSKA (reference sequence). Germline trimming cut 4 bases from V and 2 bases from J; bases unmatched to any gene: 6. The CDR3 is 15 amino acids. The chain's CDR3 is CSAKPGGRAYNEQFF. CDR3 sequence (DNA): TGCAGTGCTAAGCCGGGCGGGAGGGCCTACAATGAGCAGTTCTTC.

By proportion, this clonotype is medium-sized. The chain uses TRBV7-2 and TRBJ1-5; D is perhaps TRBD1 (6 bases). CDR3 length: 15 amino acids. Per the germline V gene, CDR1 is SGHTA and CDR2 is FQGNSA. V was shortened by 2 bases and J by 4 bases, with 12 bases between the two germline ends. CDR3 sequence: CASSLTAQGNQPQHF. The CDR3, as DNA: TGTGCCAGCAGCTTAACAGCGCAGGGGAATCAGCCCCAGCATTTT.

The DNA of the CDR3 is TGTGCCAGCAGCCAGGAGGGGACTGGAAACACCATATATTTT. It yields the protein CASSQEGTGNTIYF. V and J are TRBV7-9 and TRBJ1-3; TRBD1 might be the D (5 bases). This CDR3 contains 14 residues. The germline V gene encodes CDR1 SEHNR and CDR2 FQNEAQ (reference sequence). V gave up 5 bases and J gave up 2 bases, with 10 bases separating them.

This clonotype was observed a handful of times. The chain employs TRBV4-2 and TRBJ1-5; 9 bases agree with TRBD1. The CDR3 consists of 14 residues. The germline V gene has CDR1 LGHNA and CDR2 YNFKEQ. V lost 5 bases and J lost 4; bases outside the gene matches: 3. CDR3 in DNA: TGTGCCAGCAGCTTGGACAGGGGAAATCAGCCCCAGCATTTT. This sequence encodes CASSLDRGNQPQHF.

This clonotype was observed at least ten times. The chain uses TRBV28 and TRBJ2-7; the D call may be TRBD1 or TRBD2 (5 bases each). The germline CDR1 and CDR2 sequences are MDHEN and SYDVKM. The CDR3 spans 12 residues. Trimming took 5 bases from V and 5 from J, leaving 10 bases between them. DNA of the CDR3: TGTGCCAGCAGTCGGCTGGGGGACGAGCAGTACTTC. This sequence encodes CASSRLGDEQYF.

This clonotype was picked up a small number of times. This chain connects TRBV20-1 to TRBJ2-1, with a tentative D call TRBD1 (7 bases). This CDR3 is built from 15 residues. The V end was cut by 5 bases, the J end by 3 bases, with 17 bases between. Germline values: CDR1 DFQATT, CDR2 SNEGSKA (reference sequence). This chain's CDR3 is CSAGGWDRYYNEQFF. CDR3 DNA: TGCAGTGCTGGGGGGTGGGACAGATACTACAATGAGCAGTTCTTC.

The chain uses TRBV18 and TRBJ1-5, with D maybe TRBD1 (6 bases). CDR1 is KGHSH and CDR2 is LQKENI in the germline V gene. The CDR3 extends over 13 amino acids. Trimming pared 8 bases from V and 6 bases from J, leaving 14 bases between. DNA for the CDR3: TGTGCCAGCACCGAGAGGGGGACTCAGCCCCAGCATTTT. It specifies CASTERGTQPQHF.

V is TRBV10-3 and J is TRBJ2-7; D possibly corresponds to TRBD1 (7 bases). V dropped 5 bases and J dropped 0 bases, with 14 bases sitting between them. Germline values: CDR1 ENHRY, CDR2 SYGVKD. The CDR3 length is 15 residues. The CDR3 here is CAISLEGTASYEQYF. For the CDR3, the DNA is TGTGCCATCAGTCTGGAGGGGACAGCCTCCTACGAGCAGTACTTC.

The chain employs TRBV7-9 and TRBJ1-4; D might be TRBD1 (6 bases). CDR1 is SEHNR, CDR2 FQNEAQ, per germline (reference sequence). This CDR3 is 16 amino acids long. Trimming removed 4 bases from V and 4 bases from J, with 16 bases in between. This chain's CDR3 is CASSSRTDGYNEKLFF. In DNA form, the CDR3 reads TGTGCCAGCAGCTCTCGGACAGATGGATATAATGAAAAACTGTTTTTT.

In regard to this clonotype: This is likely a read error, given that the CDR3 carries no conserved phenylalanine or tryptophan at its end. The DNA is omitted, as the CDR3 cannot be located on it reliably, and the CDR3 follows TCRdb's listing. V gene TRBV12-3 or TRBV12-4 combines with J gene TRBJ1-1; TRBD1 reflects the table's D call only, with no check against the DNA. The CDR3 spans 13 amino acids, including both terminal residues. The chain's CDR3 is CASSSTGNTEASL.